The T cell receptor (beta chain) under discussion was sequenced for a study of cytomegalovirus exposure and HLA in healthy donors. On the study more broadly: Early on, a data release was issued that held tens of millions of unique TCRs from HLA-typed donors. Points from the study as a whole: The study flagged about 150 TCR beta chains as cytomegalovirus-associated.

A note on this clone: As yet, its antigen is unknown. Germline and junction disagree at one end, which may indicate a read error.

The CDR3 is made up of 14 amino acids. CDR1 and CDR2 from the germline V gene are SSHAT and FNYEAQ (reference sequence). Primers included in the PCR were 60 Vbeta and 13 Jbeta primers. Profiling relied on immunoSEQ multiplex PCR, and the TCRdb table lists in-frame clones only, not all of them. In the table there are under 200,000 clones, 60% to 85% of which are singletons. Each of the donors was a healthy bone marrow donor. The donors, nominally healthy at sampling, likely had unrecorded immune exposures. The sequenced sample consisted of PBMCs. The sequence was obtained from a female donor in good health and CMV-seronegative. This rearrangement joins TRBV7-7 to TRBJ2-1, with TRBD2 as a possible D gene (6 bases). CDR3 residues: CASSRGGVNNEQFF. DNA of the CDR3: TGTGCTAGCAGCCGGGGCGGGGTAAACAATGAGCAGTTCTTC.